This passage covers 15 T cell receptor beta chains from one sample sequenced in a study of T cells in women clearing cervical HPV infection. Here immunoSEQ multiplex PCR was the method, and the copy in TCRdb shows in-frame clones only, minus some. In total, the table holds 23,000 or so clones. The sample taken for sequencing was blood buffy coat. Receptors originate from a woman aged 18 to 75 with a cervical HPV16 infection that either progressed to CIN3+ or cleared (not recorded which).

Of note for this clone: The DNA ends 3 residues before the CDR3 does, and the rest of the CDR3 is filled in from the germline J gene. V usage is TRBV6-2 or TRBV6-3 and J usage is TRBJ2-1, with TRBD1 matching over 7 bases. The CDR3 totals 13 residues. The germline V gene has CDR1 MNHEY and CDR2 SVGEGT. Trimming removed 6 bases from V and 6 bases from J; junction bases left unmatched: 5. The DNA read from the CDR3 is TGTGCCAGCAGCTGGACAGGTTCCAATGAG. It encodes CASSWTGSNE. The CDR3 in full is CASSWTGSNEQFF.

As to this clone: From the germline J gene comes the end of the CDR3, since the read stops 3 residues before it. The rearrangement links TRBV20-1 to TRBJ2-2, with D perhaps TRBD1 (9 bases). Germline V gene sequence: CDR1 DFQATT, CDR2 SNEGSKA (reference sequence). Deletions cut 7 bases from V and 6 bases from J, with 18 bases between. There are 14 residues in the CDR3. The chain's CDR3 is CSVSGTGLSGELFF. The covered CDR3 bases are TGCAGTGTTAGCGGGACAGGGTTGTCCGGGGAG.

For this clone: The CDR3 end lies 3 residues beyond the end of the read and is filled in from the germline J gene. This chain links TRBV4-1 with TRBJ2-7; D possibly matches TRBD1 or TRBD2 (5 bases each). The V end was cut by 0 bases, the J end by 2 bases, with 8 bases between. Germline V gene data show CDR1 as MGHRA and CDR2 as YSYEKL. This CDR3 is built from 14 residues. The CDR3: CASSQDEGPYEQYF. The sequenced CDR3 bases are TGCGCCAGCAGCCAAGATGAGGGGCCCTACGAG.

Comment on this clone: The CDR3 extends 3 residues past the end of the read, so its final part is completed from the germline J gene. This chain joins TRBV20-1 and TRBJ2-3, with TRBD2 matching 10 bases. Germline assignment: CDR1 DFQATT and CDR2 SNEGSKA (reference sequence). V shed 7 bases and J 2 bases; nucleotides not matched to a gene: 6. The CDR3 runs to 14 residues. The CDR3 spells CSVRAGGYTDTQYF. The part of the CDR3 DNA that was read is TGCAGTGTAAGAGCGGGAGGGTACACAGATACG.

Points on this clone: At one of its ends the junction is not consistent with the germline gene, which may arise from a read error. The read ends 3 residues before the CDR3 terminus; that terminus is restored from the germline J gene. This chain joins TRBV7-7 and TRBJ1-2, with D unclear. The CDR3 is made up of 14 amino acids. Germline CDR1 and CDR2: SSHAT and FNYEAQ (reference sequence). The sequenced part of the CDR3 DNA is TGTGCTAGCAGCTTAACCCAGAGCACAGATACC. Protein product: CASSLTQSTDT. The whole CDR3 region reads CASSLTQSTDTYTF.

About this clone: The observed sequence ends 3 residues before the CDR3 terminus, with the missing tail filled in from the germline J gene. The chain is built from TRBV4-2 and TRBJ2-7; TRBD2 agrees at 11 bases. The CDR3 has 17 residues. In germline, CDR1 is LGHNA, CDR2 YNFKEQ. V lost 4 bases, J lost 1 base, and 9 bases stayed unmatched. CDR3 DNA (partial): TGTGCCAGCAGCCCCAGACTAGCGGGACCTTTTTCCTACGAG. Its protein product is CASSPRLAGPFSYE. The full-length CDR3 reads as CASSPRLAGPFSYEQYF.

As concerns this clone: The read terminates 3 residues before the CDR3 end, so the remaining end is supplied by the germline J gene. The chain uses TRBV20-1 and TRBJ1-4; no clear D gene. Per the germline V gene, CDR1 is DFQATT and CDR2 is SNEGSKA (reference sequence). The CDR3 loop spans 15 amino acids. The CDR3 loop is CSARDGAVANSPLFF. The sequenced CDR3 bases are TGCAGTGCTAGAGATGGCGCAGTAGCTAATTCACCA.

Concerning this clone: The read is 3 residues too short to cover the CDR3 end, so that end is filled in from the germline J gene. This chain joins TRBV20-1 and TRBJ2-7; TRBD2 aligns across 7 bases. The CDR3 totals 13 residues. CDR1 and CDR2 from the germline V gene are DFQATT and SNEGSKA (reference sequence). V lost 5 bases to trimming and J lost 3 bases; unmatched junction nucleotides: 7. CDR3 amino acids: CSAGSGWNYEQYF. CDR3 DNA (partial): TGCAGTGCTGGTAGCGGGTGGAACTACGAG.

Concerning this clone itself: With the read ending 3 residues before the CDR3 end, the germline J gene is used to fill in that end. V usage is TRBV20-1 and J usage is TRBJ2-7; the D is unclear. The CDR3 consists of 14 residues. Germline assignment: CDR1 DFQATT and CDR2 SNEGSKA (reference sequence). V was cut by 4 bases and J by 2 bases, with 15 bases left in between. The sequenced CDR3 bases are TGCAGTGCTACAAGCGAGAGAGCCCCCTACGAG. Translating it yields CSATSERAPYE. The CDR3 in full is CSATSERAPYEQYF.

With regard to this clone: The read halts 3 residues ahead of the CDR3 end, with the missing end drawn from the germline J gene. This chain uses TRBV10-3 with TRBJ1-2; 9 bases align to TRBD1. The germline gives CDR1 ENHRY, CDR2 SYGVKD. This CDR3 contains 14 residues. The CDR3 bases that were read are TGTGCCATCAAAGGACAGGGGATTTTGGGCGGC. Its translation: CAIKGQGILGG. The whole CDR3 protein reads CAIKGQGILGGYTF.

About this clone: Read coverage stops 3 residues before the CDR3 terminus; the germline J gene supplies the remainder. This chain links TRBV19 with TRBJ1-2; possibly TRBD1 for D (6 bases). The CDR3 consists of 17 residues. Germline V gene lookup returns CDR1 LNHDA and CDR2 SQIVND (reference sequence). Here the CDR3 reads CASSSRPRGAFDNDYTF. CDR3 bases read: TGTGCCAGTAGTTCCCGTCCCCGGGGGGCGTTCGACAATGAC.

The CDR3 loop is CSAGVGQGYTGELFF. CDR3 DNA (partial): TGCAGTGCTGGTGTAGGACAGGGCTACACCGGGGAG. The V gene is TRBV20-1, the J gene TRBJ2-2, with 8 bases aligning to TRBD1. The sequence runs out 3 residues before the end of the CDR3; the remainder is reconstructed from the germline J gene. The CDR3 contains 15 residues. V trimming: 5 bases; J trimming: 3 bases; junction bases outside the gene matches: 8. Looked up from germline, CDR1 is DFQATT and CDR2 is SNEGSKA (reference sequence).

About this clone: The missing CDR3 end, 3 residues past where the read stops, is filled in from the germline J gene. The chain combines TRBV7-9 with TRBJ2-1, with D possibly matching TRBD1 (6 bases). This CDR3 is built from 13 residues. Germline values: CDR1 SEHNR, CDR2 FQNEAQ (reference sequence). Trimming left V 2 bases short and J 6 bases short, with 8 bases between. The CDR3 region is CASSLSRGNEQFF. The sequenced part of the CDR3 DNA is TGTGCCAGCAGCTTATCCAGGGGCAATGAG.

As for this clone: The missing CDR3 end, 3 residues past where the read stops, is filled in from the germline J gene. The chain has TRBV27 and TRBJ2-3; 8 bases match TRBD2. CDR1 MNHEY and CDR2 SMNVEV come from the germline V gene (reference sequence). The CDR3 is 15 amino acids. V shed 5 bases and J 4 bases; nucleotides not matched to a gene: 8. The sequenced part of the CDR3 DNA is TGTGCCAGCAGTAGCCCGGGACTAGGATCAGATACG. Translating it yields CASSSPGLGSDT. In full, the CDR3 is CASSSPGLGSDTQYF.

Comment on this clone: The read halts 3 residues ahead of the CDR3 end, with the missing end drawn from the germline J gene. The rearrangement links TRBV19 to TRBJ2-1, with D possibly being TRBD1 (5 bases). CDR1 and CDR2 from the germline V gene are LNHDA and SQIVND (reference sequence). The CDR3 runs 15 residues. Trimming pared 4 bases from V and 7 bases from J, leaving 17 bases between. The sequenced CDR3 bases are TGTGCCAGTAGTACCCCCAGGGCCAGTGGGAATGAG. As protein: CASSTPRASGNE. The whole CDR3 is CASSTPRASGNEQFF.